The 18 T cell receptor beta chains given below trace back to one sample, sequenced in a study of T-cell reconstitution after alpha-beta-depleted transplantation in children. A library of TCRbeta sequences, prepared with unique molecular identifiers, was generated. TCRdb itself ran the PCR reads through MiXCR, one entry per CDR3 protein. The sample lists approximately 490,000 distinct CDR3 sequences, roughly 10% occurring once. Material: PBMCs, obtained before TCRalphabeta/CD19-depleted stem cell transplant. These receptors originate from a child younger than 10 with inherited bone marrow failure, due to receive a stem cell transplant.

The table lists this clonotype with a few counts. The chain carries TRBV28 and TRBJ1-5; D remains ambiguous. The CDR3 runs 13 residues. Germline CDR1 MDHEN, CDR2 SYDVKM. V was cut by 8 bases and J by 5 bases, with 13 bases left in between. CDR3 in amino acids: CASGGVRDQPQHF. The CDR3 DNA reads TGTGCCAGCGGTGGGGTTAGGGATCAGCCCCAGCATTTT.

This clonotype was seen at least ten times. This sequence joins TRBV7-2 and TRBJ2-4; D might be TRBD2 (6 bases). The CDR3 runs 15 residues. Germline assignment: CDR1 SGHTA and CDR2 FQGNSA. The V and J ends lost 2 bases and 5 bases respectively, with 13 bases between them. CDR3 residues: CASSLSTSFENIQYF. The CDR3 DNA reads TGTGCCAGCAGCTTATCGACTAGTTTTGAAAACATTCAGTACTTC.

V and J are TRBV12-3 or TRBV12-4 and TRBJ2-1; 8 bases agree with TRBD2. The CDR3 spans 15 residues. Losses at the gene ends were 7 bases for V and 3 bases for J; bases not matched to a gene: 8. CDR3 sequence (DNA): TGTGCCAGCATTCGAGCGGGAGCCGACTACAATGAGCAGTTCTTC. Translating gives CASIRAGADYNEQFF.

This clonotype has just a few counts. The J gene is TRBJ2-3, the V gene TRBV10-2, with 11 bases fitting TRBD2. V shed 7 bases and J 7 bases; nucleotides not matched to a gene: 13. Germline-derived CDR1 and CDR2 are WSHSY and SAAADI. CDR3 length equals 16 residues. The CDR3 bases are TGCGCCAGCAAAAAGTTATGGCTAGCGGGAGGAAATACGCAGTATTTT. Translated, it gives CASKKLWLAGGNTQYF.

Many counts were recorded for this clonotype. This sequence joins TRBV4-3 and TRBJ2-3; TRBD2 matches 9 bases. The germline V gene has CDR1 LGHNA and CDR2 YSLEER. This CDR3 is 16 amino acids long. J lost 7 bases, V lost 0 bases, and 8 bases had no gene match. Written as DNA, the CDR3 is TGCGCCAGCAGCCAAGATCGAGGCGGGAGGGCCTATACGCAGTATTTT. It yields the protein CASSQDRGGRAYTQYF.

At least ten counts were recorded for this clonotype. This chain links TRBV12-3 or TRBV12-4 with TRBJ1-2; D is uncertain. Trimming left V 6 bases short and J 10 bases short, with 12 bases between. This CDR3 spans 11 amino acids. CDR3 sequence (DNA): TGTGCCAGCAGGAGGACTTCGACCTACACCTTC. Amino acids: CASRRTSTYTF.

This clonotype was picked up many times. V usage is TRBV4-3 and J usage is TRBJ2-1; 9 bases are a match to TRBD2. Trimming cost V 2 bases and J 3 bases; bases outside gene matches: 8. The CDR3 has 17 residues. The germline V gene has CDR1 LGHNA and CDR2 YSLEER. The CDR3: CASSQFPSGTDYNEQFF. The CDR3 region has the DNA TGCGCCAGCAGCCAATTCCCTAGCGGGACCGACTACAATGAGCAGTTCTTC.

This clonotype was found many times. The chain couples TRBV20-1 to TRBJ2-1, with D uncertain. The CDR3 spans 14 residues. Trimming removed 0 bases at V and 5 bases at J, with 11 bases between. CDR1 is DFQATT, CDR2 SNEGSKA, per germline (reference sequence). The CDR3, as DNA: TGCAGTGCTAGAGATCCTAACGTAAACAATGAGCAGTTCTTC. This sequence encodes CSARDPNVNNEQFF.

Comment on this clonotype: This could be a read error, since a much larger clone is one nucleotide away. This rearrangement joins TRBV4-3 to TRBJ2-1; TRBD2 matches 9 bases. CDR1 is LGHNA and CDR2 is YSLEER in the germline V gene. CDR3 length: 16 amino acids. The CDR3 DNA reads TGCGCCAGCGGCCAAGTTGGTAGCGGGAGTCCCCATGAGCAGTTCTTC. Translating it yields CASGQVGSGSPHEQFF.

The sample holds a few counts of this clonotype. CDR3 DNA sequence: TGTGCCAGCAGTACCATTTGGACAGGGGAACATGGCTACACCTTC. Amino acids: CASSTIWTGEHGYTF. The chain is built from TRBV28 and TRBJ1-2; 9 nucleotides agree with TRBD1. The CDR3 spans 15 residues. Germline-derived CDR1 and CDR2 are MDHEN and SYDVKM. Unmatched junction bases numbered 10, after V lost 5 bases and J lost 6 bases.

This clonotype was counted ten times or more. V gene TRBV4-3 combines with J gene TRBJ2-1; D remains ambiguous. In germline, CDR1 is LGHNA, CDR2 YSLEER. The CDR3 is 13 residues long. Trimming cost V 1 base and J 10 bases, with 11 bases left between them. The CDR3 DNA reads as TGCGCCAGCAGCCAAGTAGGGAAGGGAGAGCAGTTCTTC. This encodes CASSQVGKGEQFF.

Many counts were recorded for this clonotype. This chain connects TRBV27 to TRBJ1-6; D not certain. The V and J ends lost 5 bases and 5 bases respectively, with 13 bases between them. Germline CDR1 and CDR2: MNHEY and SMNVEV (reference sequence). There are 15 residues in the CDR3. CDR3 protein: CASSPTRLDNSPLHF. For the CDR3, the DNA is TGTGCCAGCAGTCCTACCAGACTCGATAATTCACCCCTCCACTTT.

Many counts were recorded for this clonotype. V is TRBV10-3 and J is TRBJ1-1; D remains unclear. The germline gives CDR1 ENHRY, CDR2 SYGVKD. The CDR3 has 12 residues. V lost 6 bases, J lost 1 base, and 6 bases lay in between. The CDR3 protein is CAIRVGNTEAFF. CDR3 DNA: TGTGCCATCAGGGTTGGGAACACTGAAGCTTTCTTT.

The gene calls are TRBV6-1 and TRBJ2-7; 9 bases map to TRBD1. V trimming: 6 bases; J trimming: 5 bases; junction bases outside the gene matches: 8. This CDR3 is built from 14 residues. Germline CDR1 reads MNHNS; CDR2 reads SASEGT. This CDR3 is CASRSGQGLDEQYF. The CDR3 DNA is TGTGCCAGCAGATCCGGACAGGGGCTCGACGAGCAGTACTTC.

This clonotype was counted at least ten times. The chain links TRBV6-1 to TRBJ2-1; the match to TRBD2 covers 8 bases. Trimming took 5 bases from V and 2 from J; bases not matched to a gene: 8. Germline V gene lookup returns CDR1 MNHNS and CDR2 SASEGT. The CDR3 consists of 16 residues. The CDR3 nucleotides read TGTGCCAGCAGTCTTGGGAAACTAGCGGCCTACAATGAGCAGTTCTTC. Translation gives CASSLGKLAAYNEQFF.

In its sample, this clonotype was seen many times. This sequence joins TRBV29-1 and TRBJ2-1, with 11 bases that match TRBD2. CDR1 and CDR2 from the germline V gene are SQVTM and ANQGSEA. This CDR3 is 18 amino acids long. Germline trimming cut 5 bases from V and 0 bases from J; bases unmatched to any gene: 12. The CDR3 is CSVSLASGRLSSYNEQFF. In DNA, the CDR3 is TGCAGCGTTTCTCTGGCTAGCGGGAGGCTGAGCTCCTACAATGAGCAGTTCTTC.

On this clonotype itself: A junction end diverges from the germline sequence, so it may reflect a read error. The chain is built from TRBV10-2 and TRBJ2-5, with D perhaps matching TRBD1 or TRBD2 (5 bases each). The CDR3 totals 14 residues. CDR1 and CDR2 from the germline V gene are WSHSY and SAAADI. The CDR3 DNA sequence: TGCGCCAGCAGTCTATCAGGGTTTTGGGAGACCCGGTACTTC. Residues: CASSLSGFWETRYF.

This clonotype was seen ten or more times. The chain carries TRBV7-9 and TRBJ2-5, with unresolved D. CDR3 size: 16 residues. Trimming took off 4 bases at V and 2 bases at J, with 17 bases between the two ends. From germline, CDR1 is SEHNR and CDR2 FQNEAQ (reference sequence). The CDR3 spells CASSSSTRIPQETQYF. The CDR3 DNA sequence: TGTGCCAGCAGCTCCTCGACCCGCATACCGCAAGAGACCCAGTACTTC.